The 10 T cell receptor beta chains listed next were all sequenced from one sample in a study of blood T cell repertoires in COVID-19. This table comes from immunoSEQ multiplex PCR, and its TCRdb copy is limited to in-frame clones, with some not included. The sample has around 94,000 clones, nearly 90% seen once. Material for sequencing was peripheral blood. All receptors derive from a man aged 50-60 years with active COVID-19.

The chain has TRBV27 and TRBJ2-3, with D tentatively TRBD1 (6 bases). Per germline, CDR1 MNHEY and CDR2 SMNVEV (reference sequence). The germline V and J ends were trimmed by 5 bases and 1 base, with 13 bases remaining between them. CDR3 length equals 15 residues. CDR3 sequence reads: CASSPIGGRTDTQYF. CDR3 DNA sequence: TGTGCCAGCAGTCCGATAGGGGGTCGCACAGATACGCAGTATTTT.

The V gene is TRBV30, the J gene TRBJ2-5, with TRBD2 as a possible D gene (6 bases). The germline V gene encodes CDR1 GTSNPN and CDR2 SVGIG (reference sequence). The V end lost 0 bases, the J end lost 5 bases, and 16 bases lay between the germline ends. The CDR3 has 15 residues. The CDR3 region is CAWSVLFRGGETQYF. CDR3 nucleotide sequence: TGTGCCTGGAGTGTACTATTTCGGGGAGGCGAGACCCAGTACTTC.

Written as DNA, the CDR3 is TGCAGCGTTGAATCACGCGCGGGGAACGTCGGCTACACCTTC. Residues: CSVESRAGNVGYTF. The gene calls are TRBV29-1 and TRBJ1-2; D gene uncertain. CDR3 length: 14 amino acids. Germline V CDR1 and CDR2: SQVTM, ANQGSEA. Trimming cost V 2 bases and J 8 bases, with 18 bases left between them.

The CDR3 region has the DNA TGTGCCAGCAGCCAAAAAGGGGCAAGGCATACGCAGTATTTT. Translating it yields CASSQKGARHTQYF. The rearrangement joins TRBV14 to TRBJ2-3, with D perhaps matching TRBD1 (5 bases). Trimming removed 2 bases from V and 7 bases from J, with 13 bases in between. This CDR3 is 14 amino acids long. Germline CDR1 SGHDN, CDR2 FVKESK.

The CDR3 nucleotides are TGTGCCATCAGGCCGGGACTAGCGGGGATTACCGGGGAGCTGTTTTTT. Amino acids: CAIRPGLAGITGELFF. The genes are TRBV10-3 and TRBJ2-2; 13 nucleotides agree with TRBD2. V lost 6 bases, J lost 5 bases, and 6 bases stayed unmatched. This CDR3 comprises 16 residues. Germline CDR1 reads ENHRY; CDR2 reads SYGVKD.

The CDR3 DNA reads TGTGCCAGCAGCCAGGGGACTAGCGGGGGGTCAGATACGCAGTATTTT. Amino acids: CASSQGTSGGSDTQYF. This chain connects TRBV9 to TRBJ2-3, with TRBD2 identical over 15 bases. The germline V gene has CDR1 SGDLS and CDR2 YYNGEE. This CDR3 is built from 16 residues. Trimming took 4 bases from V and 4 from J; bases not matched to a gene: 4.

CDR3 loop: CASSLKVGTVWYNEQFF. As DNA, the CDR3 is TGTGCCAGCAGCTTAAAGGTGGGTACAGTCTGGTACAATGAGCAGTTCTTC. The chain joins TRBV7-2 to TRBJ2-1; D gene uncertain. The germline V gene has CDR1 SGHTA and CDR2 FQGNSA. V lost 2 bases and J 4 bases, leaving 18 bases between the germline ends. The CDR3 extends over 17 amino acids.

The V and J genes are TRBV24-1 and TRBJ2-7, with a weak D call TRBD1 (6 bases). The germline V and J ends were trimmed by 8 bases and 5 bases, with 18 bases remaining between them. The CDR3 runs 14 residues. The V gene's germline CDR1 is KGHDR and CDR2 SFDVKD. CDR3 residues: CATTQTQGFNEQYF. For the CDR3, the DNA is TGTGCCACCACACAAACACAGGGATTCAACGAGCAGTACTTC.

This clone has just one count. Other DNA sequences in this sample translate to the same CDR3. The rearrangement uses TRBV7-6 and TRBJ1-2, with a tentative D call TRBD1 (6 bases). This CDR3 has 13 residues. The germline CDR1 and CDR2 sequences are SGHVS and FNYEAQ. V gave up 5 bases and J gave up 2 bases, with 9 bases separating them. The chain's CDR3 is CASSPTGNYGYTF. The CDR3 bases are TGTGCCAGCAGCCCGACAGGAAACTATGGCTACACCTTC.

The rearrangement joins TRBV14 to TRBJ2-7, with D unclear. Per germline, CDR1 SGHDN and CDR2 FVKESK. The CDR3 contains 13 residues. V was cut by 2 bases and J by 3 bases, with 8 bases left in between. The CDR3 spells CASSQRGFYEQYF. The CDR3 nucleotides are TGTGCCAGCAGCCAACGCGGATTCTACGAGCAGTACTTC.